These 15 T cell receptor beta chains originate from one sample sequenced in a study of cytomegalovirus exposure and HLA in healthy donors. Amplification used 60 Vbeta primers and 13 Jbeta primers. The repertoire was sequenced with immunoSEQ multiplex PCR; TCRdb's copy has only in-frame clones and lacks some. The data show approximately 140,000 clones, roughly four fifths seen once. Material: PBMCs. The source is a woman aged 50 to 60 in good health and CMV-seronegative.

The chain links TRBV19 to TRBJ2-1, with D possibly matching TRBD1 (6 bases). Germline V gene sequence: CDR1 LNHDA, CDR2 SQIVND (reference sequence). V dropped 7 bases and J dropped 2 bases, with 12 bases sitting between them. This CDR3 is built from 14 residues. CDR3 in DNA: TGTGCCAGTATGCCGGGACAAGCCTACAATGAGCAGTTCTTC. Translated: CASMPGQAYNEQFF.

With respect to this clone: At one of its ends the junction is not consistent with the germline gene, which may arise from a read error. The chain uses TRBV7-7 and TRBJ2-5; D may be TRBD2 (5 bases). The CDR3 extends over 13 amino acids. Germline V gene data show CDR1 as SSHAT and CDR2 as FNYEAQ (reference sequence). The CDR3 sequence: CASRLHPQETQYF. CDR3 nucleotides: TGTGCTAGCAGACTACACCCCCAAGAGACCCAGTACTTC.

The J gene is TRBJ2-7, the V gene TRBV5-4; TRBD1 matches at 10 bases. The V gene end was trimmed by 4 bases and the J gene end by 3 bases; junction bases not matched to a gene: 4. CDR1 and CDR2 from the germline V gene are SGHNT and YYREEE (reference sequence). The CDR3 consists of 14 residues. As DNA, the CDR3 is TGTGCCAGCAGCAAGGACAGGGGGATCTACGAGCAGTACTTC. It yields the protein CASSKDRGIYEQYF.

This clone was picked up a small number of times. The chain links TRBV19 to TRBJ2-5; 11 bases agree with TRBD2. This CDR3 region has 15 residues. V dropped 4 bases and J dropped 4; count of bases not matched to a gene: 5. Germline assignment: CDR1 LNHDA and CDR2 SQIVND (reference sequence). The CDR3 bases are TGTGCCAGTAGTACTGGACTAGCGGGTAGAGAGACCCAGTACTTC. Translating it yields CASSTGLAGRETQYF.

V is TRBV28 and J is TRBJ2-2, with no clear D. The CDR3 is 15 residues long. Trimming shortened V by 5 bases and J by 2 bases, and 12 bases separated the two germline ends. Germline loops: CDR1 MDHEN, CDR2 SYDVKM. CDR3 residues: CASSLITDNTGELFF. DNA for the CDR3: TGTGCCAGCAGTCTCATCACAGACAACACCGGGGAGCTGTTTTTT. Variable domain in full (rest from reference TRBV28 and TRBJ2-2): DVKVTQSSRYLVKRTGEKVFLECVQDMDHENMFWYRQDPGLGLRLIYFSYDVKMKEKGDIPEGYSVSREKKERFSLILESASTNQTSMYLCASSLITDNTGELFFGEGSRLTVL.

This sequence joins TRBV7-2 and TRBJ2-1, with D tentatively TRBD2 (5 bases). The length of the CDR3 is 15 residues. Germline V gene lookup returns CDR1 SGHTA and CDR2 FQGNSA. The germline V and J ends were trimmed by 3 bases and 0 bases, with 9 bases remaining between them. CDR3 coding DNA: TGTGCCAGCAGCTTTGGGGAGAGCTCCTACAATGAGCAGTTCTTC. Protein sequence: CASSFGESSYNEQFF.

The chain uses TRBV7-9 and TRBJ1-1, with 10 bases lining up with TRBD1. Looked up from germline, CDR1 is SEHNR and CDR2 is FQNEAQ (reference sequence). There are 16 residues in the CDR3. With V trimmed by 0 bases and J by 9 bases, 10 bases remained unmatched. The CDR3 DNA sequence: TGTGCCAGCAGCTTAGCGGTACCGACAGGGGGCGCGAAAGCTTTCTTT. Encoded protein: CASSLAVPTGGAKAFF.

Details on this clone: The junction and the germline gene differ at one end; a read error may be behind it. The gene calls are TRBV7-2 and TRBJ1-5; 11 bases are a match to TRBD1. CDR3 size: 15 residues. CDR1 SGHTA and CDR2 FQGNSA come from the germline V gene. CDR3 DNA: TGTGCCAGCAGCTTAAGGACAGGGGGCAACCAGCCCCAGCATTTT. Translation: CASSLRTGGNQPQHF.

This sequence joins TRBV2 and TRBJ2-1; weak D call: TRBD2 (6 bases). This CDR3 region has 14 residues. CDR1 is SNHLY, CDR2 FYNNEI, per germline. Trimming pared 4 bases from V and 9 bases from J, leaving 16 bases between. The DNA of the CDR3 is TGTGCCAGCAGTGGGGTTAGCGGAGCAACTGAGCAGTTCTTC. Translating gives CASSGVSGATEQFF.

The CDR3 spells CASSLERPRLGGYTF. In DNA form, the CDR3 reads TGCGCCAGCAGCTTGGAAAGACCGCGGTTGGGTGGCTACACCTTC. This chain connects TRBV5-1 to TRBJ1-2; D is undetermined. The CDR3 contains 15 residues. V was shortened by 0 bases and J by 7 bases, with 16 bases between the two germline ends. Germline V gene sequence: CDR1 SGHRS, CDR2 YFSETQ.

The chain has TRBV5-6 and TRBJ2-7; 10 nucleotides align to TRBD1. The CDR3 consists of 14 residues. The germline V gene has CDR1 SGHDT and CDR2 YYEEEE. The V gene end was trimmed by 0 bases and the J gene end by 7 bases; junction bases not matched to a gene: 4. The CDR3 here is CASSLGQGAEEQYV. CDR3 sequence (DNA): TGTGCCAGCAGCTTGGGACAGGGGGCCGAAGAGCAGTACGTC.

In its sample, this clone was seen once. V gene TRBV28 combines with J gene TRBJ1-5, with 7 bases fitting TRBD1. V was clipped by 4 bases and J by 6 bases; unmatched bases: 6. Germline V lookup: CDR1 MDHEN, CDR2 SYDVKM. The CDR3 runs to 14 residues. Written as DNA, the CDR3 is TGTGCCAGCAGTTGGCAGGGGGATGCTCAGCCCCAGCATTTT. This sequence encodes CASSWQGDAQPQHF. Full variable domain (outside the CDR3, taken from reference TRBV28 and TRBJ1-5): DVKVTQSSRYLVKRTGEKVFLECVQDMDHENMFWYRQDPGLGLRLIYFSYDVKMKEKGDIPEGYSVSREKKERFSLILESASTNQTSMYLCASSWQGDAQPQHFGDGTRLSIL.

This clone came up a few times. CDR3 sequence reads: CASILLAGANTGELFF. The CDR3 bases are TGTGCCAGCATCCTACTAGCAGGCGCGAACACCGGGGAGCTGTTTTTT. This chain uses TRBV11-2 with TRBJ2-2; weak D call: TRBD2 (6 bases). Germline values: CDR1 SGHAT, CDR2 FQNNGV. The V and J ends lost 7 bases and 0 bases respectively, with 15 bases between them. The CDR3 runs to 16 residues.

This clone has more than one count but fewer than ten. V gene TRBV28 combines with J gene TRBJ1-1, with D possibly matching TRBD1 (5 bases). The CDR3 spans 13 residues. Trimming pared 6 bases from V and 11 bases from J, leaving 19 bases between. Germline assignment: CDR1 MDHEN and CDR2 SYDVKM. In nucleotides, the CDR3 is TGTGCCAGCAGCCTACAGGTAGGGGCTCAGGCTTTCTTT. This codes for CASSLQVGAQAFF.

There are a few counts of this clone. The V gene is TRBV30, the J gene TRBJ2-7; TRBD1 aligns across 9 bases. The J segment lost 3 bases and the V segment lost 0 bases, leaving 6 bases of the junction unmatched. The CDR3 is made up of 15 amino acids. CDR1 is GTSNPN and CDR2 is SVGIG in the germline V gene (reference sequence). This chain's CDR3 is CAWSVRDRGVYEQYF. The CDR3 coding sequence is TGTGCCTGGAGTGTACGAGACAGGGGGGTCTACGAGCAGTACTTC.